This is a list of T cell receptor beta chains from one sample in a study of breast tumors, draining lymph nodes, adjacent tissues. MiXCR, applied by TCRdb to the multiplex PCR reads, yields one record per CDR3 protein. The sample lists more than 80,000 distinct CDR3 sequences, 30% occurring once. The specimen sequenced was axillary lymph node tissue. The receptors here all came from a female donor with breast cancer. Some clones in this sample may be carry-over from other donors' samples. CDR3s include the opening cysteine and the closing phenylalanine or tryptophan. Rows give clone size only sometimes, using once, few, many, or a class for an expanded clone.

V | size | CDR3
TRBV5-6 | - | CASSFAGTGVTETQYF
TRBV28 | many | CASSLGVEGQGALQPQHF
TRBV5-1 | many | CASSPGGTGGDQPQHF
TRBV25-1 | many | CASSDTWGYTF
TRBV20-1 | many | CSAQRASTDTQYF
TRBV20-1 | - | CSARGQVDQPQHF
TRBV2 | many | CASSPGQGAYNEQFF
TRBV5-6 | many | CASSVGQNYGYTF
TRBV19 | - | CATRGRGTDTQYF
TRBV20-1 | many | CSASGQDLFGGYTF